The 9 T cell receptor beta chains reported below all come from one sample, sequenced in a study of Ad26.COV2.S vaccination and SARS-CoV-2 variants. Data came from immunoSEQ multiplex PCR; TCRdb stores just in-frame clones and leaves some out. This sample has around 400,000 clones; around four fifths occur once, and the top ten carry about 7.1%. Treatment specified: around 19 received Ad26.COV2.S at low or high dose, single or two shots; about 5 received placebo; per-sample allocation not given. Collection of the samples took place on day 63 after the first injection of vaccine or placebo. The sample consisted of peripheral blood, taken in a trial of Ad26.COV2.S vaccine versus placebo. Source of these receptors: a person aged 18-65 years who received the Ad26.COV2.S COVID-19 vaccine or a placebo.

V gene TRBV11-3 combines with J gene TRBJ2-5, with TRBD2 identical over 10 bases. The CDR3 covers 14 residues. J gave up 4 bases and V 4 bases, and 3 bases lay outside the gene matches. CDR1 is SGHNT and CDR2 is YENEEA in the germline V gene. The CDR3 spells CASSSQREGETQYF. The CDR3 DNA is TGTGCCAGCAGCTCACAGCGGGAGGGAGAGACCCAGTACTTC.

V and J are TRBV5-1 and TRBJ2-3; D remains ambiguous. Per the germline V gene, CDR1 is SGHRS and CDR2 is YFSETQ. CDR3 size: 14 residues. The ends were cut back, 0 bases at V and 3 bases at J, with 8 bases in the middle. The CDR3 loop reads CASSLAPRTDTQYF. CDR3 nucleotides: TGCGCCAGCAGCTTGGCCCCGCGGACAGATACGCAGTATTTT.

The chain recombines TRBV6-5 with TRBJ2-7, with 12 bases aligning to TRBD2. The CDR3 is 14 amino acids. V was clipped by 9 bases and J by 5 bases; unmatched bases: 8. Germline V lookup: CDR1 MNHEY, CDR2 SVGAGI. CDR3 in amino acids: CASIGLAGRNEQYF. The CDR3 DNA reads TGTGCCAGTATCGGACTAGCGGGAAGGAACGAGCAGTACTTC.

The rearrangement uses TRBV27 and TRBJ2-5; the D gene is possibly TRBD1 (5 bases). Per germline, CDR1 MNHEY and CDR2 SMNVEV (reference sequence). V lost 3 bases and J lost 2, with 16 bases in between. The CDR3 covers 16 residues. The CDR3 nucleotides are TGTGCCAGCAGTTTTAGTTGGGGCGTAGCTCAAGAGACCCAGTACTTC. The encoded protein is CASSFSWGVAQETQYF.

This chain connects TRBV27 to TRBJ2-7; a possible D gene is TRBD2 (6 bases). The germline V and J ends were trimmed by 6 bases and 6 bases, with 15 bases remaining between them. The germline CDR1 and CDR2 sequences are MNHEY and SMNVEV (reference sequence). The CDR3 has 13 residues. CDR3 protein: CASSQLAALEQYF. CDR3 coding DNA: TGTGCCAGCAGCCAACTAGCTGCCCTCGAGCAGTACTTC.

The V and J genes are TRBV6-6 and TRBJ1-2, with a weak D call TRBD1 (6 bases). Trimming cost V 5 bases and J 2 bases, with 15 bases left between them. There are 15 residues in the CDR3. Per the germline V gene, CDR1 is MNHNY and CDR2 is SVGAGI (reference sequence). The CDR3 DNA reads as TGTGCCAGCAGTAACCCGCCGGGGGGCAACTATGGCTACACCTTC. Amino acid sequence: CASSNPPGGNYGYTF.

The rearrangement links TRBV6-2 or TRBV6-3 to TRBJ2-5; a weak D match, TRBD2 (6 bases). The CDR3 spans 12 residues. Per the germline V gene, CDR1 is MNHEY and CDR2 is SVGEGT. V was cut by 2 bases and J by 7 bases, with 8 bases left in between. CDR3 sequence reads: CASSYGGLTQYF. The CDR3 coding sequence is TGTGCCAGCAGTTACGGGGGGTTGACCCAGTACTTC.

This chain joins TRBV3-1 (or the pseudogene TRBV3-2) and TRBJ2-7; a possible D gene is TRBD2 (5 bases). The CDR3 sequence is 13 residues long. Trimming cost V 5 bases and J 7 bases, with 15 bases left between them. From germline, CDR1 is LGHDT and CDR2 YNNKEL (reference sequence). CDR3 DNA sequence: TGTGCCAGCAGCGTACGAGGGTCGGGTGAGCAGTACTTC. It encodes CASSVRGSGEQYF.

The gene calls are TRBV3-1 (or the pseudogene TRBV3-2) and TRBJ2-7; D remains unclear. V lost 4 bases to trimming and J lost 7 bases, with 11 bases between them. This CDR3 is 12 amino acids long. Germline lookup yields CDR1 LGHDT and CDR2 YNNKEL (reference sequence). The CDR3 coding sequence is TGTGCCAGCAGCCCCATACTGGGGGAGCAGTACTTC. It translates to CASSPILGEQYF.